This passage covers 13 T cell receptor beta chains from one sample sequenced in a study of cytomegalovirus exposure and HLA in healthy donors. Profiling relied on immunoSEQ multiplex PCR, and the TCRdb table lists in-frame clones only, not all of them. The sample has roughly 330,000 clones; roughly nine tenths are singletons. The sample was PBMCs. The receptors shown here come from a young woman in good health and CMV-seropositive.

There are a few counts of this clone. The chain couples TRBV28 to TRBJ2-2; D is unclear. Between the trimmed V and J ends, which lost 3 bases and 0 bases, there was a span of 5 bases. The CDR3 consists of 14 residues. The V gene's germline CDR1 is MDHEN and CDR2 SYDVKM. The CDR3 reads CASSLHPNTGELFF. CDR3 bases: TGTGCCAGCAGTTTGCACCCGAACACCGGGGAGCTGTTTTTT.

This chain links TRBV7-8 with TRBJ1-1; D call uncertain. The CDR3 runs to 12 residues. Germline loops: CDR1 SGHVS, CDR2 FQNEAQ. The V end lost 0 bases, the J end lost 4 bases, and 3 bases lay between the germline ends. CDR3 region: CASSLASTEAFF. The CDR3 nucleotides read TGTGCCAGCAGCTTAGCGAGCACTGAAGCTTTCTTT.

In this sample, this clone turned up a few times. CDR3: CASSPWASPYEQYF. The CDR3 coding sequence is TGTGCCAGCAGCCCCTGGGCGAGTCCCTACGAGCAGTACTTC. The chain uses TRBV13 and TRBJ2-7; D remains ambiguous. The CDR3 covers 14 residues. Per germline, CDR1 PRHDT and CDR2 FYEKMQ (reference sequence). V gave up 5 bases and J gave up 2 bases, with 13 bases separating them.

The chain has TRBV18 and TRBJ2-1; possibly TRBD1 for D (5 bases). CDR1 is KGHSH, CDR2 LQKENI, per germline. V gave up 2 bases and J gave up 9 bases, with 14 bases separating them. The CDR3 consists of 14 residues. The CDR3 spells CASSPTDSWTEQFF. The CDR3 nucleotides are TGTGCCAGCTCACCAACTGACAGTTGGACTGAGCAGTTCTTC.

The chain has TRBV11-3 and TRBJ2-7; D may be TRBD1 (5 bases). The V gene lost 5 bases and the J gene lost 5 bases, with 19 bases spanning the gap. The CDR3 has 15 residues. In germline, CDR1 is SGHNT, CDR2 YENEEA. The CDR3 reads CASSKTRGAMNEQYF. As DNA, the CDR3 is TGTGCCAGCAGCAAAACAAGGGGCGCGATGAACGAGCAGTACTTC.

The rearrangement links TRBV6-5 to TRBJ1-1; maybe TRBD1 (5 bases). The V gene's germline CDR1 is MNHEY and CDR2 SVGAGI. The CDR3 runs to 15 residues. The V end lost 0 bases, the J end lost 1 base, and 9 bases lay between the germline ends. This CDR3 reads CASSYSNGANTEAFF. CDR3 nucleotide sequence: TGTGCCAGCAGTTACTCGAACGGGGCGAACACTGAAGCTTTCTTT.

The genes are TRBV18 and TRBJ1-4; the D gene is possibly TRBD1 (5 bases). Trimming stripped 7 bases from V and 7 bases from J, with 13 bases between. From germline, CDR1 is KGHSH and CDR2 LQKENI. This CDR3 comprises 13 residues. CDR3 protein: CASCPQGGEKLFF. CDR3 DNA: TGTGCCAGCTGCCCTCAGGGAGGTGAAAAACTGTTTTTT. Full variable domain (missing parts from reference TRBV18 and TRBJ1-4): NAGVMQNPRHLVRRRGQEARLRCSPMKGHSHVYWYRQLPEEGLKFMVYLQKENIIDESGMPKERFSAEFPKEGPSILRIQQVVRGDSAAYFCASCPQGGEKLFFGSGTQLSVL.

For this clone: Other nucleotide sequences from this sample produce the same CDR3. The V and J genes are TRBV20-1 and TRBJ2-5; D unresolved. V lost 6 bases, J lost 5 bases, and 4 bases lay in between. This CDR3 spans 9 amino acids. The germline gives CDR1 DFQATT, CDR2 SNEGSKA (reference sequence). CDR3 bases: TGCAGTGCCGGGGAGACCCAGTACTTC. This gives the protein CSAGETQYF.

The sample holds one count of this clone. V gene TRBV19 combines with J gene TRBJ2-7, with 10 bases matching TRBD1. CDR3 length: 15 amino acids. V gave up 3 bases and J gave up 1 base; unmatched junction bases: 3. Germline V CDR1 and CDR2: LNHDA, SQIVND (reference sequence). The CDR3 loop reads CASSIGTGVSYEQYF. The CDR3 DNA is TGTGCCAGTAGTATCGGGACAGGGGTTTCCTACGAGCAGTACTTC. Variable domain in full (rest from reference TRBV19 and TRBJ2-7): DGGITQSPKYLFRKEGQNVTLSCEQNLNHDAMYWYRQDPGQGLRLIYYSQIVNDFQKGDIAEGYSVSREKKESFPLTVTSAQKNPTAFYLCASSIGTGVSYEQYFGPGTRLTVT.

In its sample, this clone was seen once. The chain recombines TRBV30 with TRBJ2-5, with a possible D match to TRBD1 (5 bases). Germline V gene data show CDR1 as GTSNPN and CDR2 as SVGIG (reference sequence). This CDR3 comprises 13 residues. The V end was cut by 2 bases, the J end by 5 bases, with 12 bases between. This CDR3 is CAWSQGSGETQYF. CDR3 nucleotide sequence: TGTGCCTGGAGTCAAGGGTCAGGGGAGACCCAGTACTTC.

The genes are TRBV5-5 and TRBJ1-1; possible D gene TRBD1, 5 bases. CDR1 is SGHKS, CDR2 YYEKEE, per germline (reference sequence). The CDR3 length is 13 residues. V lost 0 bases to trimming and J lost 4 bases, with 7 bases between them. CDR3 coding DNA: TGTGCCAGCAGCTTGGCTCAGGGCACTGAAGCTTTCTTT. It is translated as CASSLAQGTEAFF.

This clone came up a few times. The chain carries TRBV11-2 and TRBJ1-2; D might be TRBD1 (6 bases). V was trimmed by 4 bases and J by 4 bases, leaving 7 bases between them. Germline V gene data show CDR1 as SGHAT and CDR2 as FQNNGV. This CDR3 spans 12 amino acids. The CDR3 region has the DNA TGTGCCAGCAGCTCAGGGGCCTATGGCTACACCTTC. It codes for CASSSGAYGYTF.

The rearrangement joins TRBV5-6 to TRBJ1-5; no clear D. This CDR3 spans 12 amino acids. Germline V gene lookup returns CDR1 SGHDT and CDR2 YYEEEE. Trimming pared 0 bases from V and 7 bases from J, leaving 5 bases between. The CDR3 region is CASSLAGQPQHF. CDR3 coding DNA: TGTGCCAGCAGCTTGGCCGGACAGCCCCAGCATTTT.